This TCR beta chain is from a study of T cell responses to AZD1222 COVID-19 vaccine (TCRdb year 2021). General notes on the study: AZD1222 recipients whose second dose came at about 4 weeks and those whose second dose came at about 12 weeks were combined into one group, since spike-specific TCR depth and breadth did not differ between the two schedules. TCR sequencing was performed for roughly 240 trial participants, of whom around 200 were given two doses of AZD1222 and around 26 were given two doses of MenACWY control vaccine. Trial participants were enrolled by age into 18-55, 56-69 and 70-plus year subgroups, with approximately 160, 26 and 62 TCR-sequenced participants respectively.

Trimming costs V 4 bases and J 5 bases, and their ends lie 9 bases apart. The cysteine opens and the phenylalanine closes a CDR3 of 11 amino acids. Here the CDR3 DNA is all that survives: 33 bases in frame from base 1. From the germline V gene (reference sequence), CDR1 is GTSNPN and CDR2 is SVGIG. On the study overall, not on this receptor specifically: The vaccine-associated CD4 TCRs covered the entire spike protein, and the dominant responses fell in regions 160-218 and 743-854. In the small 56-69-year group, the increase in depth fell short of significance, most likely because of low power. Only five or six AZD1222 recipients were SARS-CoV-2 seropositive at baseline, limiting conclusions about previously exposed vaccinees. Because no day 14 peak-response samples were available, repertoires were characterized only after the peak T cell response. Reportedly, close to half of the unique spike-specific TCRs recognized epitopes lying outside the regions that are mutated in the B.1.351 and B.1.1.7 variants. After two AZD1222 doses, both the breadth and the depth of spike-specific TCRs were significantly higher than at day 0 and than in MenACWY recipients. Participants were mostly white British and included more females than males, and it was suggested by the authors that clonal diversity may have been underestimated.

The CDR3 regions of human TCRbeta chains were subjected to immunosequencing. In the source study's methods: Repertoire TCRs were matched against a reference library of SARS-CoV-2-specific TCRs generated with the MIRA antigen-specificity platform. Breadth was defined as the fraction of unique TCRs that were SARS-CoV-2-associated. Depth was defined as the fraction of total T cells that were SARS-CoV-2-associated. Using the MIRA data, each spike-specific TCR was assigned both to the spike region to which the TCR was reactive and to a CD4 or CD8 class. Log10-transformed breadth and depth values were compared by one-way ANOVA with Sidak's multiple comparisons tests. The table was pulled from immuneACCESS by TCRdb, which kept in-frame rearrangements only. Such tables lose some clones; where checked, under half of the loss comes from unresolved V genes, and the rest has no known cause. V and J calls and clone size are as listed in that table; D and trimming were resolved from the DNA. The table for this sample lists 180,000 or so clones; roughly nine tenths of them were counted only once. Together, the top ten hold 2% to 3% of the sample.

The sample's time point label, in plain terms: baseline before first vaccination. Vaccinee samples came from UK trials COV001 and COV002, including a single-blind randomized controlled phase 2/3 trial of AZD1222 (ChAdOx1 nCoV-19) in healthy adults. For TCRbeta chain sequencing, PBMC samples were collected from trial participants at day 0 and at day 28 after the second dose. In regard to this clone: Its antigen target is currently unknown. No base quality values were provided; no much bigger clone lies one nucleotide off.

This clonotype was obtained from an adult in good health. This chain is built from TRBV30 and TRBJ2-7, with no D gene named confidently. Material: peripheral blood, obtained on day 0 of AZD1222 vaccination. The CDR3 amino acid sequence is: CAWNQAHEQYF. The DNA sequence is TGTGCCTGGAATCAGGCCCACGAGCAGTACTTC. With all but the CDR3 taken from the reference TRBV30 and TRBJ2-7 genes, the full variable domain is: SQTIHQWPATLVQPVGSPLSLECTVEGTSNPNLYWYRQAAGRGLQLLFYSVGIGQISSEVPQNLSASRPQDRQFILSSKKLLLSDSGFYLCAWNQAHEQYFGPGTRLTVT.